This T cell receptor beta chain was captured by sequencing in a study of blood T cell repertoires in COVID-19. Turning to the study itself: Both acute and convalescent COVID-19 samples were obtained from the United States, Italy and Spain. T cells, B-cell-depleted T cells, or PBMCs supplied cDNA or gDNA.

Authors' analysis steps: For nucleated cells, counts were estimated from reference gene primer amplification. Method: immunoSEQ multiplex PCR; TCRdb's copy keeps in-frame clones and lacks some. The D gene and trimming were derived from the DNA, and the V and J assignments and clone size from that table. The sample shows around 100,000 clones, almost 95% of them seen only once. CDR1 and CDR2 from the germline V gene are LGHDT and YNNKEL (reference sequence). This CDR3 contains 13 residues. The germline V and J ends were trimmed by 2 bases and 2 bases, with 7 bases remaining between them. The clonotype originates from a man aged 50-60 years with active COVID-19. What was sequenced was peripheral blood. The genes are TRBV3-1 (or the pseudogene TRBV3-2) and TRBJ2-7; D might be TRBD1 (5 bases). CDR3 DNA sequence: TGTGCCAGCAGCCAACAGGGCCCCTACGAGCAGTACTTC. Protein: CASSQQGPYEQYF.